The 8 T cell receptor beta chains in this list originate from one sample, sequenced in a study of T cells in women clearing cervical HPV infection. The method was immunoSEQ multiplex PCR; TCRdb's version includes in-frame clones alone and lacks a portion of them. The sample data list about 20,000 clones. The sequencing input was blood buffy coat. The receptors originated from a woman between 18 and 69 years old with a cervical HPV16 infection that either progressed to CIN3+ or cleared (not recorded which).

As concerns this clone: The read finishes 3 residues shy of the CDR3 end, and the germline J gene is used to complete it. The chain recombines TRBV27 with TRBJ2-1; TRBD1 agrees at 7 bases. Trimming removed 2 bases from V and 9 bases from J; junction bases left unmatched: 19. The CDR3 has 18 residues. The germline gives CDR1 MNHEY, CDR2 SMNVEV (reference sequence). The sequenced CDR3 bases are TGTGCCAGCAGTTTAATGGGGCCCAGGGGGACAACGCAGGGTGAG. Residues: CASSLMGPRGTTQGE. The CDR3 as a whole reads CASSLMGPRGTTQGEQFF.

Of note for this clone: The read stops 3 residues short of the end of the CDR3; the missing end is completed from the germline J gene. This chain links TRBV6-2 or TRBV6-3 with TRBJ2-2, with TRBD1 as a possible D gene (5 bases). This CDR3 region has 16 residues. Trimming shortened V by 5 bases and J by 1 base, and 14 bases separated the two germline ends. Germline loops: CDR1 MNHEY, CDR2 SVGEGT. The sequenced CDR3 bases are TGTGCCAGCAGTCCCCGTGCAGGGAAGAACACCGGGGAG. It encodes CASSPRAGKNTGE. Given in full, the CDR3 is CASSPRAGKNTGELFF.

As for this clone: The read is 3 residues too short to cover the CDR3 end, so that end is filled in from the germline J gene. The chain uses TRBV7-9 and TRBJ1-2; 7 bases are shared with TRBD1. In germline, CDR1 is SEHNR, CDR2 FQNEAQ (reference sequence). The CDR3 loop spans 14 amino acids. The V and J ends lost 4 bases and 1 base, in that order; junction bases with no gene match: 3. CDR3 bases read: TGTGCCAGCAGCTCGGGACAGCTTAACTATGGC. This gives the protein CASSSGQLNYG. The complete CDR3 reads CASSSGQLNYGYTF.

A note on this clone: Read coverage stops 3 residues before the CDR3 terminus; the germline J gene supplies the remainder. The chain uses TRBV20-1 and TRBJ2-2, with unresolved D. With 0 bases removed from V and 2 bases from J, the gap between germline ends came to 10 bases. The germline CDR1 and CDR2 sequences are DFQATT and SNEGSKA (reference sequence). This CDR3 has 15 amino acids. The CDR3 region is CSARDLLGNTGELFF. CDR3 DNA (partial): TGCAGTGCTAGAGATTTGCTTGGCAACACCGGGGAG.

The sequenced CDR3 bases are TGTGCCAGCAGCCCCTTAGCCATACGGGTCTACGAG. Translating gives CASSPLAIRVYE. The full CDR3 protein reads CASSPLAIRVYEQYF. The J gene is TRBJ2-7, the V gene TRBV7-9; D is uncertain. The CDR3 end lies 3 residues beyond the end of the read and is filled in from the germline J gene. Germline CDR1 and CDR2: SEHNR and FQNEAQ (reference sequence). The CDR3 totals 15 residues. With 5 bases removed from V and 3 bases from J, the gap between germline ends came to 17 bases.

As concerns this clone: The read falls 3 residues short of the CDR3 end, and the missing part is taken from the germline J gene. V gene TRBV27 combines with J gene TRBJ2-7; tentatively, D is TRBD2 (6 bases). The CDR3 consists of 15 residues. The germline V and J ends were trimmed by 4 bases and 2 bases, with 15 bases remaining between them. CDR1 and CDR2 (germline): MNHEY, SMNVEV (reference sequence). CDR3 DNA (partial): TGTGCCAGCAGTTCCCATTCTAGCGTTACCTACGAG. Protein sequence: CASSSHSSVTYE. The complete CDR3 protein is CASSSHSSVTYEQYF.

With regard to this clone: The DNA ends 3 residues before the CDR3 does, and the rest of the CDR3 is filled in from the germline J gene. J is TRBJ1-3 and V is TRBV6-7, with TRBD1 matching over 8 bases. TRBV6-7 qualifies as an ORF whose function is uncertain. V shed 6 bases and J 1 base; nucleotides not matched to a gene: 11. The CDR3 covers 17 residues. The DNA read from the CDR3 is TGTGCCAGCAGCCGAAACCCAGGGGGCGAATCTGGAAACACC. It yields the protein CASSRNPGGESGNT. In full, the CDR3 is CASSRNPGGESGNTIYF.

Worth noting for this clone: The read halts 3 residues ahead of the CDR3 end, with the missing end drawn from the germline J gene. The rearrangement links TRBV5-1 to TRBJ2-2; 11 positions match TRBD1. The ends lost 4 bases at V and 6 bases at J; junction bases unmatched: 8. The CDR3 totals 16 residues. The germline V gene has CDR1 SGHRS and CDR2 YFSETQ. The CDR3 reads CASSQGGTGGAGELFF. The sequenced part of the CDR3 DNA is TGCGCCAGCAGCCAAGGGGGGACAGGGGGAGCCGGGGAG.